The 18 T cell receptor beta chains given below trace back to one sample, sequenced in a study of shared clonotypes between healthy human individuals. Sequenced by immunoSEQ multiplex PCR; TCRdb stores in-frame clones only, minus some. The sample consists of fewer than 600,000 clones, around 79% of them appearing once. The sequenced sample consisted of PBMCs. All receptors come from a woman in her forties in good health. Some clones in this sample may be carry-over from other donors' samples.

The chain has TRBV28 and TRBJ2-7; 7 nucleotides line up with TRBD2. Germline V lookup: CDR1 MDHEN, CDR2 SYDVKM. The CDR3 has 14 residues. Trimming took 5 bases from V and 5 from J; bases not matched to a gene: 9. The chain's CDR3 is CASSREGIPHEQYF. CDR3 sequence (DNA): TGTGCCAGCAGTAGGGAGGGGATCCCCCACGAGCAGTACTTC. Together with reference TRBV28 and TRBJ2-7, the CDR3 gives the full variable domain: DVKVTQSSRYLVKRTGEKVFLECVQDMDHENMFWYRQDPGLGLRLIYFSYDVKMKEKGDIPEGYSVSREKKERFSLILESASTNQTSMYLCASSREGIPHEQYFGPGTRLTVT.

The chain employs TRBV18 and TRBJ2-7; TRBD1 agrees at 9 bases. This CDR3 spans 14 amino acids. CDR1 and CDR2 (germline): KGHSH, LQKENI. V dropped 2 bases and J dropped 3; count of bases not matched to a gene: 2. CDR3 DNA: TGTGCCAGCTCACCAGAGACAGGGGGCTACGAGCAGTACTTC. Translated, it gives CASSPETGGYEQYF. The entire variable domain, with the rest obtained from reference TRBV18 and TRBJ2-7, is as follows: NAGVMQNPRHLVRRRGQEARLRCSPMKGHSHVYWYRQLPEEGLKFMVYLQKENIIDESGMPKERFSAEFPKEGPSILRIQQVVRGDSAAYFCASSPETGGYEQYFGPGTRLTVT.

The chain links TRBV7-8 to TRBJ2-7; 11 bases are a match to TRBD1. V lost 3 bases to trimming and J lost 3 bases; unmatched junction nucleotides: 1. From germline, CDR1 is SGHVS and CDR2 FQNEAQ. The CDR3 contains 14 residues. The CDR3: CASSFGTGGYEQYF. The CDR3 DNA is TGTGCCAGCAGCTTCGGGACAGGGGGCTACGAGCAGTACTTC. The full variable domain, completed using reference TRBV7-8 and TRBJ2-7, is GAGVSQSPRYKVAKRGQDVALRCDPISGHVSLFWYQQALGQGPEFLTYFQNEAQLDKSGLPSDRFFAERPEGSVSTLKIQRTQQEDSAVYLCASSFGTGGYEQYFGPGTRLTVT.

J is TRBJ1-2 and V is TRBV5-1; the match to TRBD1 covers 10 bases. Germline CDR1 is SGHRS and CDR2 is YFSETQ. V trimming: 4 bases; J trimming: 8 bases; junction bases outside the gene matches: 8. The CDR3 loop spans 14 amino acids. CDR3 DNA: TGCGCCAGCAGCACCTTGACAGGGGGCAACGGCTACACCTTC. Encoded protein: CASSTLTGGNGYTF.

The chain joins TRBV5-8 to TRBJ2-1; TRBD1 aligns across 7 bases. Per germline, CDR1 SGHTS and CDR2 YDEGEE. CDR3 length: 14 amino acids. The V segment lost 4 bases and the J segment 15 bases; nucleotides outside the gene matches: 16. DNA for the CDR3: TGTGCCAGCAGCATCGCACAGGGGTTTAGCGACACGTTCTTC. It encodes CASSIAQGFSDTFF.

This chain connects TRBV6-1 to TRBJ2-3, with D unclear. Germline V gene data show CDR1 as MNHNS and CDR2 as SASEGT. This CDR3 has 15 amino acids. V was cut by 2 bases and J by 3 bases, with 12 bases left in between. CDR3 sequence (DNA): TGTGCCAGCAGTGAAACTATGGGTGCTACAGATACGCAGTATTTT. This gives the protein CASSETMGATDTQYF.

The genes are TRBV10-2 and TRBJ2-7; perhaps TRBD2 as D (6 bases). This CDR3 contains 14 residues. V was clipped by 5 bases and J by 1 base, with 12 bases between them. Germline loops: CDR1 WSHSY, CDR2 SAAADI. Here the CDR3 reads CASSLWGESYEQYF. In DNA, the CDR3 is TGCGCCAGCAGTCTCTGGGGGGAGTCCTACGAGCAGTACTTC.

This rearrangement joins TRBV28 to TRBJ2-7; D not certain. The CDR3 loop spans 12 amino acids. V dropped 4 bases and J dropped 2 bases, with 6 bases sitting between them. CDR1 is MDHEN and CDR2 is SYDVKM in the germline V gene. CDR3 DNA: TGTGCCAGCAGTTCCCGGACCTACGAGCAGTACTTC. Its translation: CASSSRTYEQYF.

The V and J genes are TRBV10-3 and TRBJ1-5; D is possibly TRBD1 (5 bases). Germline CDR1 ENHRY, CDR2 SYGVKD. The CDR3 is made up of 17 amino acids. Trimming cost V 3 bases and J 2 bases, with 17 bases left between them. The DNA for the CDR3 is TGTGCCATCAGTGAAGGAGACAGCCTGCTTGGCAATCAGCCCCAGCATTTT. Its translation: CAISEGDSLLGNQPQHF.

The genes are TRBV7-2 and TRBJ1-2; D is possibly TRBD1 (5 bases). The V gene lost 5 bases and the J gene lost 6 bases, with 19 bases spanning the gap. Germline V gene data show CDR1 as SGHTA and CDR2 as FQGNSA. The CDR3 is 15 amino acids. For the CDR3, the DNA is TGTGCCAGCAGCCTTGTAGGAGGGGTTGGGAATGGCTACACCTTC. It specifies CASSLVGGVGNGYTF.

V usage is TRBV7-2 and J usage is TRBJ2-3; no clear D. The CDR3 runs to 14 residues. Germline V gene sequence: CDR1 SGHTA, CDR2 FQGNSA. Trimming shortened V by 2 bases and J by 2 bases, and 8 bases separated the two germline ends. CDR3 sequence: CASSLNPLTDTQYF. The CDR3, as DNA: TGTGCCAGCAGCTTAAACCCCCTCACAGATACGCAGTATTTT.

The CDR3 region is CASSLVGGDSSYNEQFF. In nucleotides, the CDR3 is TGTGCCAGCAGCTTGGTGGGCGGGGACAGCTCCTACAATGAGCAGTTCTTC. V and J are TRBV5-4 and TRBJ2-1; D might be TRBD1 (7 bases). Germline CDR1 reads SGHNT; CDR2 reads YYREEE (reference sequence). This CDR3 region has 17 residues. The germline V and J ends were trimmed by 0 bases and 0 bases, with 13 bases remaining between them.

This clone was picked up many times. The CDR3 loop reads CASRWSGRAVETQYF. As DNA, the CDR3 is TGCGCCAGCAGGTGGAGCGGGAGGGCCGTGGAGACCCAGTACTTC. The chain joins TRBV5-1 to TRBJ2-5, with 10 bases fitting TRBD2. V shed 5 bases and J 5 bases; nucleotides not matched to a gene: 9. The CDR3 is made up of 15 amino acids. Germline V gives CDR1 SGHRS, CDR2 YFSETQ.

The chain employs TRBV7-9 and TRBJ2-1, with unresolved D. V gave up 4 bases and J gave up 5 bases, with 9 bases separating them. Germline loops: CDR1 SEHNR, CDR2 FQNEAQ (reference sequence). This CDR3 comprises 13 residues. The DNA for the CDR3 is TGTGCCAGCAGCTACGCGAACAACAATGAGCAGTTCTTC. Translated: CASSYANNNEQFF.

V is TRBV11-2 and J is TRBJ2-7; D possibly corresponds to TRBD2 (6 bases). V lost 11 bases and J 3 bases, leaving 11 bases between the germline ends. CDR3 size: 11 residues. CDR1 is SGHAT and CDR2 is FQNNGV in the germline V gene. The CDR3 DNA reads TGTGCCTCCGGGAGTATCTACGAGCAGTACTTC. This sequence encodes CASGSIYEQYF.

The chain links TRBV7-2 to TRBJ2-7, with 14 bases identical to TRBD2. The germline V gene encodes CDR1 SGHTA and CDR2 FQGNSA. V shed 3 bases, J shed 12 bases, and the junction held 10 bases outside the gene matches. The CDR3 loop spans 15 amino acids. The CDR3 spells CASSLGTGTSGSWYF. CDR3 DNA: TGTGCCAGCAGCTTGGGGACCGGGACTAGCGGGAGTTGGTACTTC.

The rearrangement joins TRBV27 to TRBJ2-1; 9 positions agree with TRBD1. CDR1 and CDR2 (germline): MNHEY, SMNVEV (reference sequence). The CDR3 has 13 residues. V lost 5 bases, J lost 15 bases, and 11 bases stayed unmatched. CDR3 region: CASSGQGQALWFF. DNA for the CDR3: TGTGCCAGCAGTGGACAGGGGCAGGCTTTGTGGTTCTTC.

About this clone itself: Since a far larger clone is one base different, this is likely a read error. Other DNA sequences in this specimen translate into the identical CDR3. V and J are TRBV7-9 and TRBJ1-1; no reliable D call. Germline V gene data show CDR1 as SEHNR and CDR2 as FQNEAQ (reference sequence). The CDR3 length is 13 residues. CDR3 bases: TGTGCCAGCAGCTTAGACATGAACACTGAAGCCTTCTTT. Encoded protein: CASSLDMNTEAFF.